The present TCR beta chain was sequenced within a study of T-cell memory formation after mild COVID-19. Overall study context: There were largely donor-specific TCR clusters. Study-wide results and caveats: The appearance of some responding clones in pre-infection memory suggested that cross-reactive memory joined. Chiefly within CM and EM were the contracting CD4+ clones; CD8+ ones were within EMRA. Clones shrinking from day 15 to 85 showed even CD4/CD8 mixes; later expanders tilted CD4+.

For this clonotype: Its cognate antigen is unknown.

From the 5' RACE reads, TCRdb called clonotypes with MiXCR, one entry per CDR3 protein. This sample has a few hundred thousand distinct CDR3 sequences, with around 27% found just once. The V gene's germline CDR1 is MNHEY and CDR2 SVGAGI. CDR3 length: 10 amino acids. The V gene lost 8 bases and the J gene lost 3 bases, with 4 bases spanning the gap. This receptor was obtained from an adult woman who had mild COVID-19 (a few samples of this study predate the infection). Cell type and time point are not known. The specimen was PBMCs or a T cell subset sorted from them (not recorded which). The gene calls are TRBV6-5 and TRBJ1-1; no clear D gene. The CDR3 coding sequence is TGTGCCAGCTGGGACACTGAAGCTTTCTTT. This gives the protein CASWDTEAFF.